These 6 T cell receptor beta chains came from one sample sequenced in a study of blood T cell repertoires in COVID-19. Data came from immunoSEQ multiplex PCR; TCRdb stores just in-frame clones and leaves some out. The sample has roughly 200,000 clones; around nine tenths are singletons. The sequenced material came from peripheral blood. The receptors were sampled from a man aged 55 to 70 with acute or convalescent COVID-19.

The gene calls are TRBV5-1 and TRBJ2-1; 10 bases are a match to TRBD2. Germline V gives CDR1 SGHRS, CDR2 YFSETQ. After removal of 2 bases from V and 2 bases from J, the junction contained 7 bases not matched to a gene. CDR3 length: 17 amino acids. The CDR3 loop reads CASSFMPSGSTYNEQFF. The DNA for the CDR3 is TGCGCCAGCAGCTTTATGCCTAGCGGGAGCACCTACAATGAGCAGTTCTTC.

The rearrangement joins TRBV7-2 to TRBJ1-2; D possibly corresponds to TRBD1 (6 bases). V gave up 5 bases and J gave up 4 bases, with 14 bases separating them. The CDR3 runs to 14 residues. Per the germline V gene, CDR1 is SGHTA and CDR2 is FQGNSA. The chain's CDR3 is CASSQSTGGYGYTF. The CDR3 coding sequence is TGTGCCAGCAGCCAATCGACAGGAGGCTATGGCTACACCTTC.

This rearrangement joins TRBV27 to TRBJ2-7; perhaps TRBD2 as D (6 bases). V was clipped by 2 bases and J by 3 bases, with 11 bases between them. This CDR3 comprises 14 residues. Germline V gene sequence: CDR1 MNHEY, CDR2 SMNVEV (reference sequence). The CDR3 DNA follows: TGTGCCAGCAGTTTAGGCGGGGAAGGCTACGAGCAGTACTTC. It yields the protein CASSLGGEGYEQYF.

The rearrangement uses TRBV9 and TRBJ1-6, with D maybe TRBD1 (6 bases). Trimming cost V 7 bases and J 7 bases, with 18 bases left between them. The CDR3 is 15 amino acids. Per germline, CDR1 SGDLS and CDR2 YYNGEE. In DNA, the CDR3 is TGTGCCAGCTCTCCGGGGGGGGCGAGGAATTCACCCCTCCACTTT. Protein sequence: CASSPGGARNSPLHF.

The V and J genes are TRBV11-2 and TRBJ2-7, with D possibly matching TRBD1 (6 bases). V was trimmed by 1 base and J by 1 base, leaving 8 bases between them. Per the germline V gene, CDR1 is SGHAT and CDR2 is FQNNGV. CDR3 length: 14 residues. CDR3 nucleotide sequence: TGTGCCAGCAGCTTAGCGGGGACATCCTACGAGCAGTACTTC. Translating it yields CASSLAGTSYEQYF.

The chain uses TRBV5-8 and TRBJ2-7; 8 bases agree with TRBD1. Unmatched junction bases numbered 5, after V lost 3 bases and J lost 3 bases. This CDR3 contains 14 residues. CDR1 SGHTS and CDR2 YDEGEE come from the germline V gene. The CDR3 DNA sequence: TGTGCCAGCAGCTCAGGACAGGGAAACTACGAGCAGTACTTC. Encoded protein: CASSSGQGNYEQYF.